This record concerns one T cell receptor beta chain sequence. No antigen is known for it. Within one base of it there is no much larger clone, and no base qualities were kept. RNA was extracted from bulk unsorted tissue and checked for quality with a NanoDrop ND-1000 and an Agilent 2100. For the normal lung samples, distant non-tumor tissue was collected more than 3 cm away from the tumor edge. The donors were newly diagnosed lung cancer patients admitted for thoracic surgery in China from August to November 2014 who had not received prior chemotherapy. The study excluded patients who had received radiotherapy or chemotherapy before or who had another cancer at the same time. Pieces of surgical tissue measuring about 1-2 cm3 were kept in RNAlater solution and stored at -80 degrees C until use. Per the germline V gene (reference sequence), DFQATT is the CDR1 and SNEGSKA is the CDR2. The CDR3 runs 13 amino acids, cysteine and phenylalanine included. Of the read, only the CDR3 DNA is kept; its 39 bases are in frame from base 1.

Library method: multiplex PCR. Sequencing relied on an Illumina HiSeq 2500. TCRbeta libraries were built by three rounds of nested PCR using primers (Table S4), following protocols modified from ARM-PCR. PCR products of 200-500 bp were gel-excised and purified with the QIAquick gel extraction kit before sequencing. As for the original processing: Reads were cleaned with Trimmomatic, merged with FLASH into complete CDR3 sequences, and assigned to V(D)J germline segments with MiTCR. Clonal diversity was calculated as the inverse Simpson's index using VDJtools. Productive reads were defined as in-frame sequences without a premature stop codon. In TCRdb, the public reads were trimmed at Q25 with fastp and aligned with MiXCR, with productive beta chains retained. One record per CDR3 amino acid sequence lists the most common genes and DNA. These V and J calls rely on TCRdb rather than the paper's analysis. Across this sample there are about 43,000 distinct CDR3 sequences, with approximately 57% seen only once. Under 60% of the sample is taken by the ten largest.

The data were taken from a study of tumor and adjacent non-tumor tissue in lung cancer (dated by TCRdb to the late 2010s). Regarding the research as a whole: Patients with adenocarcinoma (approximately twelve), squamous cell carcinoma (2) and small cell lung cancer (1) were included in the cohort. Ages among the roughly 15 patients ranged from about 30 to 85 years, there were about ten men and 5 women, and disease was at TNM stage I to III. A total of 95 million to 150 million productive TCRbeta reads were generated by sequencing, corresponding to an average of around 3.8 million reads per sample. The study compared bulk TCRbeta repertoires from lung tumor tissue and matched distant non-tumor lung tissue of about 16 lung cancer patients. For each patient, one tumor sample and one normal lung sample were taken, giving approximately 33 paired specimens that underwent TCRbeta CDR3 sequencing.

Study-level results and caveats: The cohort had only 15 patients, and the authors noted that larger samples and more detailed clinical data are needed. Peripheral blood was not sequenced, so blood TCRbeta repertoires were not examined in the lung cancer patients of the study. TCR diversity was significantly higher in younger patients, and higher tumor TCR diversity was associated with shorter overall and disease-free survival. In normal lung, the top 100 clones accounted for a significantly larger cumulative share of the repertoire than in tumor tissue. Tumor tissue showed significantly greater TCR diversity (inverse Simpson) than normal lung tissue (about 400 vs 150, P = 0.0075, Mann-Whitney U test). The methods do not name the sequencing platform or mention unique molecular identifiers.

This chain is built from TRBV20-1 and TRBJ1-5, with 7 bases aligning to TRBD1. The source material was distant non-tumor lung tissue. The receptor was derived from a man in his fifties with non-small cell lung cancer. The DNA sequence is TGCAGCTTAACACAGGGGTTCGATCAGCCCCAGCATTTT. Translated, this gives CSLTQGFDQPQHF.